This is a list of T cell receptor beta chains from one sample in a study of blood T cell repertoires in COVID-19. Method: immunoSEQ multiplex PCR; TCRdb's copy keeps in-frame clones and lacks some. The sample lists around 300,000 clones; 90% were seen once. The sequenced material came from peripheral blood. All receptors derive from a woman aged 25 to 39 with COVID-19, enrolled during active disease. The CDR3 runs from the conserved cysteine through the conserved F or W. Fields, in order: D gene, J gene, V gene, clone size, CDR3 DNA, CDR3 protein. The D gene is left open where the match is weak. Clone size is shown for a subset of rows, as once, few, many or a class of expanded clone.

TRBD1,TRBJ1-2,TRBV18,-,TGTGCCAGCTCACCTTCGGGCGGGGACAGTTATGGCTACACCTTC,CASSPSGGDSYGYTF
-,TRBJ2-1,TRBV7-6,-,TGTGCCAGCAAAGGGGAGGCCTCCTTGGTGAATGAGCAGTTCTTC,CASKGEASLVNEQFF
-,TRBJ2-7,TRBV28,-,TGTGCCAGCAGTACTTCCTACGAGCAGTACTTC,CASSTSYEQYF
-,TRBJ2-1,TRBV7-7,-,TGTGCCAGCAGCTTACAGCAGGGCGGTGAGCAGTTCTTC,CASSLQQGGEQFF
-,TRBJ1-1,TRBV5-1,-,TGCGCCAGCAGCTTGGCCGTCACAGGGATGGCTTTCTTT,CASSLAVTGMAFF
TRBD1,TRBJ1-1,TRBV18,-,TGTGCCAGCTCCCAGGACAGGGGGTTTCTACTCACTGAAGCTTTCTTT,CASSQDRGFLLTEAFF
TRBD2,TRBJ2-1,TRBV11-2,-,TGTGCCAGCAGCTTTCTGGGGGGACTAGCGGACAATGAGCAGTTCTTC,CASSFLGGLADNEQFF
-,TRBJ1-1,TRBV6-5,once,TGTGCCAGCAGTTCCTCAACTTACTTGAACACTGAAGCTTTCTTT,CASSSSTYLNTEAFF
TRBD1,TRBJ2-2,TRBV7-9,-,TGTGCCAGCAGCTTAGACAGGCCAGGGGGCCGTACCGGGGAGCTGTTTTTT,CASSLDRPGGRTGELFF
TRBD1,TRBJ1-4,TRBV29-1,once,TGCAGCGTAGCCGGGACAGAGAATGAAAAACTGTTTTTT,CSVAGTENEKLFF
TRBD2,TRBJ2-3,TRBV6-5,-,TGTGCCAGCAGTTATTTGGCGGGAGTGAGAGATACGCAGTATTTT,CASSYLAGVRDTQYF
TRBD1,TRBJ2-7,TRBV5-5,-,TGTGCCAGCAGCCTAATGGGACAGGGCATTTACGAGCAGTACTTC,CASSLMGQGIYEQYF
-,TRBJ1-2,TRBV5-1,-,TGCGCCAGCAGCTTACAGGGTGGGCAAGGCTACACCTTC,CASSLQGGQGYTF
-,TRBJ2-3,TRBV7-3,-,TGTGCCAGCAGCCCTGGACATAGCACAGATACGCAGTATTTT,CASSPGHSTDTQYF
-,TRBJ2-7,TRBV7-2,-,TGTGCCAGCAGCTTAAATCCCCTCTACGAGCAGTACTTC,CASSLNPLYEQYF
-,TRBJ1-5,TRBV3-1/TRBV3-2,-,TGTGCCAGCAGCGACAGAGGCAATCAGCCCCAGCATTTT,CASSDRGNQPQHF
-,TRBJ1-5,TRBV19,-,TGTGCCAGTAGCCAAACTACAGGTCAGCCCCAGCATTTT,CASSQTTGQPQHF
-,TRBJ2-1,TRBV2,-,TGTGCCAGCAGGGAGCTGGTAGAGTACAATGAGCAGTTCTTC,CASRELVEYNEQFF
-,TRBJ1-1,TRBV19,few,TGTGCCAGTAGTAGGCAGGGGAACACTGAAGCTTTCTTT,CASSRQGNTEAFF
TRBD1,TRBJ2-5,TRBV19,-,TGTGCCAGTAGTCCCGGAAGACAGGGCCTACAAGAGACCCAGTACTTC,CASSPGRQGLQETQYF
TRBD2,TRBJ2-4,TRBV10-2,-,TGCGCCAGCAGTGAGTCGGTAGCGGGAGGTGCCAAAAACATTCAGTACTTC,CASSESVAGGAKNIQYF
TRBD2,TRBJ2-3,TRBV28,-,TGTGCCAGCAGTAGTAGCGGGAGCACAGATACGCAGTATTTT,CASSSSGSTDTQYF
-,TRBJ2-4,TRBV6-2/TRBV6-3,-,TGTGCCAGCAGCCCTCCCGGAGTGGGCAAAAACATTCAGTACTTC,CASSPPGVGKNIQYF
TRBD1,TRBJ2-3,TRBV7-9,-,TGTGCCAGCAGTCCCGGGACAGGGATGGCAGATACGCAGTATTTT,CASSPGTGMADTQYF
-,TRBJ2-7,TRBV27,-,TGTGCCAGCAGTTTATACCAGGGGCACTACGAGCAGTACTTC,CASSLYQGHYEQYF
TRBD1,TRBJ1-5,TRBV27,-,TGTGCCAGCAGTTTATACGCATGGGGCGGGACAGGGGACCAGCCCCAGCATTTT,CASSLYAWGGTGDQPQHF
TRBD2,TRBJ2-2,TRBV27,-,TGTGCCAGCAGTAGCTTGCTAGCGGGAGACACCGGGGAGCTGTTTTTT,CASSSLLAGDTGELFF
TRBD2,TRBJ2-1,TRBV10-3,once,TGTGCCATCAGAGGGACTAGCGGGGGGAATGAGCAGTTCTTC,CAIRGTSGGNEQFF
TRBD1,TRBJ1-1,TRBV19,-,TGTGCCAGTAGTAGGCGGACAGGGGGCAGGTACACTGAAGCTTTCTTT,CASSRRTGGRYTEAFF
-,TRBJ2-7,TRBV6-6,once,TGTGCCAGCAGTTACAGTCAGGGGAATTACGAGCAGTACTTC,CASSYSQGNYEQYF
-,TRBJ2-7,TRBV19,-,TGTGCCAGTAGTATAAGTACAGGGTTTGAGCAGTACTTC,CASSISTGFEQYF
TRBD1,TRBJ1-2,TRBV11-2,-,TGTGCCAGCAGCTCGCCGGGACAGCAAGCTAACTATGGCTACACCTTC,CASSSPGQQANYGYTF
TRBD1,TRBJ1-4,TRBV6-1,-,TGTGCCAGCAGTGAGACAGGGTATAATGAAAAACTGTTTTTT,CASSETGYNEKLFF
-,TRBJ1-2,TRBV5-6,-,TGTGCCAGCAGCTTGGAGGCAGGAAGCTATGGCTACACCTTC,CASSLEAGSYGYTF
-,TRBJ1-6,TRBV3-1/TRBV3-2,once,TGTGCCAGCAGCCGGCAGAATAATTCACCCCTCCACTTT,CASSRQNNSPLHF
TRBD2,TRBJ2-1,TRBV11-2,-,TGTGCCAGCAGCTTAGGTAGCGGGAGGAACAATGAGCAGTTCTTC,CASSLGSGRNNEQFF
TRBD1,TRBJ1-6,TRBV6-6,-,TGTGCCAGCAGTACACGGACAGGGAGTTCTTCACCCCTCCACTTT,CASSTRTGSSSPLHF
-,TRBJ1-5,TRBV27,-,TGTGCCAGCAGTTTGTCTTTCCAGGGCAATCAGCCCCAGCATTTT,CASSLSFQGNQPQHF
-,TRBJ1-4,TRBV9,-,TGTGCCAGCAGCACATTACAGGGCACTAATGAAAAACTGTTTTTT,CASSTLQGTNEKLFF
-,TRBJ1-2,TRBV19,-,TGTGCCAGTAGTTTGACAGAATACACCACCTATGGCTACACCTTC,CASSLTEYTTYGYTF
-,TRBJ1-1,TRBV5-4,-,TGTGCCAGCAGCCCCACAACAGGGTTCACTGAAGCTTTCTTT,CASSPTTGFTEAFF
-,TRBJ1-6,TRBV20-1,-,TGCAGTGCTAGTGCGGGAATATTCAATTCACCCCTCCACTTT,CSASAGIFNSPLHF
TRBD2,TRBJ2-3,TRBV7-2,-,TGTGCCAGCAGCTTAGTAGCGGGAGGAAGAGATACGCAGTATTTT,CASSLVAGGRDTQYF
TRBD2,TRBJ2-1,TRBV20-1,-,TGCAGTGCTAGTATGCGGGAGTCCTACAATGAGCAGTTCTTC,CSASMRESYNEQFF
-,TRBJ2-3,TRBV14,-,TGTGCCAGCAGCCAGACTACCACTACTAAGTATTTT,CASSQTTTTKYF
-,TRBJ1-6,TRBV7-8,-,TGTGCCAGCAGCTTAGCGGAGGGGTTCAATTCACCCCTCCACTTT,CASSLAEGFNSPLHF
TRBD1,TRBJ2-5,TRBV11-2,-,TGTGCCAGCAGCGTCGGGACAGGGGCCCACCAAGAGACCCAGTACTTC,CASSVGTGAHQETQYF
TRBD2,TRBJ2-3,TRBV5-6,-,TGTGCCAGCAGCGCAGGGACTAGCGGGGGCACAGATACGCAGTATTTT,CASSAGTSGGTDTQYF
TRBD2,TRBJ2-7,TRBV11-2,once,TGTGCCAGCAGCTTAGAGCGCGGGGGGGGATACGAGCAGTACTTC,CASSLERGGGYEQYF
TRBD1,TRBJ2-1,TRBV29-1,-,TGCAGCGTCGCCGGACAGGTGAACTACAATGAGCAGTTCTTC,CSVAGQVNYNEQFF